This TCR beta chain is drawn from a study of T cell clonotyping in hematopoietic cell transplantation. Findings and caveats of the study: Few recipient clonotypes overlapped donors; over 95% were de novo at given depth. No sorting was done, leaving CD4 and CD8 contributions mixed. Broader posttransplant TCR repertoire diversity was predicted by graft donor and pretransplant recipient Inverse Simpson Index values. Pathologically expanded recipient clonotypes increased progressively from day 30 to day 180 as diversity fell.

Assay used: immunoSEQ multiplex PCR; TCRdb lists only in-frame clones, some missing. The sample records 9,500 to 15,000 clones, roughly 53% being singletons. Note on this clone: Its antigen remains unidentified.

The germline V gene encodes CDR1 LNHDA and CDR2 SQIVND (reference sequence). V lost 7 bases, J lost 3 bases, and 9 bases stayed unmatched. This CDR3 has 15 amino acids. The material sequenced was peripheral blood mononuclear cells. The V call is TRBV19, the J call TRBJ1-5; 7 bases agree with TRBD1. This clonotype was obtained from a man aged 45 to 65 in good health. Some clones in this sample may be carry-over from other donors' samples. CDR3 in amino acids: CASMTGTTHNQPQHF. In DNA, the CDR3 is TGTGCCAGTATGACAGGGACTACTCACAATCAGCCCCAGCATTTT.